The rows below give T cell receptor beta chains drawn from one sample of a study of PD-1 blockade in classical Hodgkin lymphoma. The method was immunoSEQ multiplex PCR; TCRdb's version includes in-frame clones alone and lacks a portion of them. Among tens of thousands of clones listed, more than 70% were seen once. This specimen consisted of peripheral blood mononuclear cells (PBMCs), obtained at baseline. Receptors were obtained from a human donor with classical Hodgkin lymphoma. The CDR3 runs from the conserved cysteine through the conserved F or W. D genes are given only for firm matches. Clone size, where shown, is once, few, many, or a class for clones that have expanded.

d_gene	v_gene	j_gene	abundance	CDR3nt	CDR3aa
.	TRBV19	TRBJ1-1	few	TGTGCCAGTAGTATAGTAGGGGGCACTGAAGCTTTCTTT	CASSIVGGTEAFF
.	TRBV5-1	TRBJ2-3	.	TGCGCCAGCAGCGATAAGGCAAAGAGCACAGATACGCAGTATTTT	CASSDKAKSTDTQYF
.	TRBV7-2	TRBJ2-7	.	TGTGCCAGCAGCATAGAGGCAGGGAGCGACGAGCAGTACTTC	CASSIEAGSDEQYF
.	TRBV6-9	TRBJ1-2	.	TGTGCCAGCAGAAACTCCCCGGGGGGGCTGGATGGCTACACCTTC	CASRNSPGGLDGYTF
TRBD1	TRBV6-6	TRBJ2-7	.	TGTGCCAGCAGCCGAGGGGACAGGGAGGGCGAGCAGTACTTC	CASSRGDREGEQYF
.	TRBV7-2	TRBJ1-1	few	TGTGCCAGCAGCTTAGGCCGCCGAGCTTTCTTT	CASSLGRRAFF
TRBD2	TRBV28	TRBJ2-1	.	TGTGCCAGCAGTTTATGGGCCGGGACTAGCGGGGGGTACAATGAGCAGTTCTTC	CASSLWAGTSGGYNEQFF
.	TRBV7-7	TRBJ2-5	.	TGTGCCAGCAGCTTATCCGGAGGAGAAGAGACCCAGTACTTC	CASSLSGGEETQYF
.	TRBV6-5	TRBJ2-5	.	TGTGCCAGCAGTTACTCGGGGGGACAAGCCGAGGAGACCCAGTACTTC	CASSYSGGQAEETQYF
.	TRBV19	TRBJ1-2	.	TGTGCCAGTAGGGTCGCGGCCTATGGCTACACCTTC	CASRVAAYGYTF
.	TRBV27	TRBJ1-2	.	TGTGCCAGAAAGAAGGGTTTCATCTATGGCTACACCTTC	CARKKGFIYGYTF
.	TRBV7-9	TRBJ2-2	.	TGTGCCAGCAGCTTAACAGGAGGGGCCGGGGAGCTGTTTTTT	CASSLTGGAGELFF
.	TRBV30	TRBJ2-5	few	TGTGCCTGGGGGTACGAGGACCAAGAGACCCAGTACTTC	CAWGYEDQETQYF
.	TRBV4-1	TRBJ1-5	.	TGCGCCAGCTCCTGGACCGGGCAATCTCAGCCCCAGCATTTT	CASSWTGQSQPQHF
.	TRBV7-8	TRBJ1-5	.	TGTGCCAGCAGCTTAGTGGATCAGCCCCAGCATTTT	CASSLVDQPQHF
.	TRBV6-6	TRBJ2-1	.	TGTGCCAGCAGTTACTCGATGACAGACAACAATGAGCAGTTCTTC	CASSYSMTDNNEQFF
TRBD1	TRBV5-4	TRBJ1-1	.	TGTGCCAGCATCCGACAGGGTTTGAACACTGAAGCTTTCTTT	CASIRQGLNTEAFF
.	TRBV13	TRBJ1-4	once	TGTGCCAGCAGCCAGGTTACTGGGGACTTTAATGAAAAACTGTTTTTT	CASSQVTGDFNEKLFF
TRBD2	TRBV11-2	TRBJ2-7	.	TGTGCCAGCAGCTTAGATGCGGGGGACTACGAGCAGTACTTC	CASSLDAGDYEQYF
.	TRBV7-2	TRBJ1-2	.	TGTGCCAGCAGCGCACTCCCGGGGGGGTACGCTAACTATGGCCACACCTTC	CASSALPGGYANYGHTF
.	TRBV6-4	TRBJ1-2	.	TGTGCCAGCAGGCAGGGGAGTGAGGACTACACCTTC	CASRQGSEDYTF
TRBD1	TRBV4-1	TRBJ2-7	.	TGCGCCAGCAGCCAGGGGACAGGCCTCTCCTACGAGCAGTACTTC	CASSQGTGLSYEQYF
TRBD1	TRBV27	TRBJ2-7	.	TGTGCCAGCAGTTCCCGACAGGGGGCTGACGAGCAGTACTTC	CASSSRQGADEQYF
.	TRBV7-8	TRBJ2-7	once	TGTGCCAGCAGCCCTGTCCTAAGCTCCTACGAGCAGTACTTC	CASSPVLSSYEQYF
.	TRBV7-2	TRBJ2-5	.	TGTGCCAGCAGCCGGGACCTCGGCCTCGAGACCCAGTACTTC	CASSRDLGLETQYF
.	TRBV6-5	TRBJ1-1	.	TGTGCCAGCGCCCTTAACAGGCTGGCCCCGGCTTTCTTT	CASALNRLAPAFF
.	TRBV12-5	TRBJ2-7	.	TGTGCTAGTGGCCCCCTCCACGAGCAGTACTTC	CASGPLHEQYF
.	TRBV10-3	TRBJ2-2	.	TGTGCCATCAGTGAGGGGGGGACAGTGACAACCGGGGAGCTGTTTTTT	CAISEGGTVTTGELFF
.	TRBV10-2	TRBJ2-7	.	TGCGCCAGCTGGGGTGGGTACGAGCAGTACTTC	CASWGGYEQYF
.	TRBV21-1	TRBJ2-7	.	TGTGCCAGCAGCCTAAGGGGGGCCCCCCTCACCTACGAGCAGTACTTC	CASSLRGAPLTYEQYF
.	TRBV7-3	TRBJ1-6	.	TGTGCCAGCAGCTCAACATCCGCGCTGCGCTCCTATAATTCACCCCTCCACTTT	CASSSTSALRSYNSPLHF
TRBD2	TRBV13	TRBJ2-5	.	TGTGCCAGCAGCTTGGGGCGGGGGTACCAAGAGACCCAGTACTTC	CASSLGRGYQETQYF
.	TRBV4-3	TRBJ1-5	.	TGCGCCAGCAGCCAAGATAGGGGAACCAATCAGCCCCAGCATTTT	CASSQDRGTNQPQHF
.	TRBV15	TRBJ2-5	.	TGTGCCACCAGCAGGGGCTCGGCAGGGAGGTCAGAGACCCAGTACTTC	CATSRGSAGRSETQYF
TRBD1	TRBV2	TRBJ2-5	.	TGTGCCAGCCTATCAGGGGGCAGCGGAATAGGATACCAAGAGACCCAGTACTTC	CASLSGGSGIGYQETQYF
.	TRBV5-1	TRBJ2-2	.	TGCGCCAGCAGCTCCCCCGGGGCCTTGAACACCGGGGAGCTGTTTTTT	CASSSPGALNTGELFF
.	TRBV5-1	TRBJ1-1	.	TGCGCCAGTCTCCCTTCGGGGGGCGCGAACACTGAAGCTTTCTTT	CASLPSGGANTEAFF
.	TRBV30	TRBJ2-2	.	TGTGCCTGGAGTGTAGGCGGGCTGTTTTTT	CAWSVGGLFF
TRBD2	TRBV7-2	TRBJ2-3	.	TGTGCCAGCAGCTTAGCGTTGGCGGGGGGGACAGATACGCAGTATTTT	CASSLALAGGTDTQYF
TRBD1	TRBV5-8	TRBJ1-5	.	TGTGCCAGCAGCACGAGACAGGGGGCGATGGGGCCCCAGCATTTT	CASSTRQGAMGPQHF
.	TRBV7-2	TRBJ2-3	.	TGTGCCAGCAGCCCCCGGGCCGGGCCCACAGATACGCAGTATTTT	CASSPRAGPTDTQYF
TRBD1	TRBV10-2	TRBJ2-7	.	TGCGCCAGCAGTGCGGACAGGGAGGAATACGAGCAGTACTTC	CASSADREEYEQYF
.	TRBV21-1	TRBJ2-2	.	TGTGCCAGCACCTTCAGACTAGCGGGCCCCACCGGGGAGCTGTTTTTT	CASTFRLAGPTGELFF
.	TRBV28	TRBJ1-4	few	TGTGCCAGCAGAACAGCCGGGACGGGGAATGAAAAACTGTTTTTT	CASRTAGTGNEKLFF
.	TRBV9	TRBJ2-7	.	TGTGCCAGCAGCGTAGGGGCTACCACCTACGAGCAGTACTTC	CASSVGATTYEQYF
.	TRBV6-6	TRBJ2-1	once	TGTGCCAGCAGTTCCTTCGGGGCAGAGCAGTTCTTC	CASSSFGAEQFF
TRBD1	TRBV10-3	TRBJ1-1	.	TGTGCCATCAGTGTCGAGAGGGGGCCGGGCACTGAAGCTTTCTTT	CAISVERGPGTEAFF
TRBD1	TRBV4-1	TRBJ1-2	.	TGCGCCAGCAGCTCGCCCGGACAGGCTAACTATGGCTACACCTTC	CASSSPGQANYGYTF
.	TRBV9	TRBJ2-5	.	TGTGCCAGCAGCGTAGGAGGCCAAGAGACCCAGTACTTC	CASSVGGQETQYF
.	TRBV18	TRBJ1-2	few	TGTGCCAGCTCCCCCGAGGGTGGGAAAGCAAACTATGGCTACACCTTC	CASSPEGGKANYGYTF
TRBD1	TRBV30	TRBJ1-2	.	TGTGCCTGGAGTGTACAGGGGGAAGGCTACACCTTC	CAWSVQGEGYTF
.	TRBV1	TRBJ2-1	.	TGCACCAGCAGCCAAGATCCTCGGGGACCATCCTACAATGAGCAGTTCTTC	CTSSQDPRGPSYNEQFF
TRBD1	TRBV7-6	TRBJ1-4	.	TGTGCCAGCAGTTCCGGGACAGGGGGCGGAAAACTGTTTTTT	CASSSGTGGGKLFF